What follows are 21 T cell receptor beta chains derived from one specimen sequenced in a study of T cell responses to AZD1222 COVID-19 vaccine. Clones were read by immunoSEQ multiplex PCR, and TCRdb kept only the in-frame ones, dropping some. The top ten clones hold roughly 3.5% of a sample with 120,000 to 150,000 clones, about 91% of them seen once. The sample was peripheral blood, taken on day 0 of MenACWY control vaccination. The receptors derive from an adult in good health.

The chain is built from TRBV2 and TRBJ2-1; 10 nucleotides agree with TRBD2. Per germline, CDR1 SNHLY and CDR2 FYNNEI. This CDR3 has 13 amino acids. J gave up 7 bases and V 7 bases, and 4 bases lay outside the gene matches. This CDR3 is CASIPSGRNEQFF. The CDR3 DNA reads as TGTGCCAGCATCCCTAGCGGGAGAAATGAGCAGTTCTTC.

The rearrangement links TRBV3-1 (or the pseudogene TRBV3-2) to TRBJ1-2; TRBD1 might be the D (6 bases). From germline, CDR1 is LGHDT and CDR2 YNNKEL (reference sequence). This CDR3 has 13 residues. Trimming cost V 1 base and J 6 bases, with 9 bases left between them. Written as DNA, the CDR3 is TGTGCCAGCAGCCAAGCGGCAGGGGATGGCTACACCTTC. Amino acids: CASSQAAGDGYTF.

This chain links TRBV4-3 with TRBJ2-7; 9 nucleotides match TRBD1. The CDR3 is made up of 15 amino acids. Germline V gene lookup returns CDR1 LGHNA and CDR2 YSLEER. V lost 0 bases, J lost 4 bases, and 4 bases stayed unmatched. CDR3 region: CASSQDWTGVYEQYF. The CDR3 DNA reads TGCGCCAGCAGCCAAGATTGGACAGGGGTATACGAGCAGTACTTC.

The gene calls are TRBV4-1 and TRBJ2-5, with 7 bases fitting TRBD2. This CDR3 comprises 14 residues. With 4 bases clipped from V and 1 base from J, the junction kept 3 bases outside the gene matches. Germline V gives CDR1 MGHRA, CDR2 YSYEKL. The CDR3 loop is CASSRGLGQETQYF. Here the CDR3 DNA reads TGCGCCAGCAGCCGTGGACTAGGCCAAGAGACCCAGTACTTC.

This sequence joins TRBV29-1 and TRBJ1-1, with D unclear. V was pared by 4 bases and J by 9 bases, with 12 bases between. Germline CDR1 and CDR2: SQVTM and ANQGSEA. This CDR3 comprises 11 residues. The CDR3 DNA follows: TGCAGCGTTGTCGAGGCAAGTAAAGCTTTCTTT. It codes for CSVVEASKAFF.

The table lists this clone with a few counts. This sequence joins TRBV4-3 and TRBJ1-1; D uncertain. The CDR3 totals 14 residues. V lost 0 bases and J lost 1, with 6 bases in between. From germline, CDR1 is LGHNA and CDR2 YSLEER. This CDR3 is CASSQDFANTEAFF. The CDR3 DNA follows: TGCGCCAGCAGCCAAGATTTCGCGAACACTGAAGCTTTCTTT.

The chain combines TRBV11-3 with TRBJ2-7; 7 nucleotides align to TRBD2. The CDR3 is 14 amino acids. Germline trimming cut 8 bases from V and 0 bases from J; bases unmatched to any gene: 7. CDR1 and CDR2 (germline): SGHNT, YENEEA. CDR3 amino acids: CASPFGGSSYEQYF. The CDR3 nucleotides are TGTGCCAGCCCGTTCGGGGGGAGCTCCTACGAGCAGTACTTC.

The rearrangement links TRBV19 to TRBJ2-1; D perhaps matches TRBD2 (5 bases). This CDR3 region has 15 residues. CDR1 and CDR2 (germline): LNHDA, SQIVND (reference sequence). The V and J ends lost 4 bases and 4 bases respectively, with 14 bases between them. The CDR3 loop reads CASSSSTSPYNEQFF. DNA of the CDR3: TGTGCCAGTAGTAGCAGCACTAGTCCTTACAATGAGCAGTTCTTC.

V usage is TRBV7-2 and J usage is TRBJ1-2, with D hard to call. The germline V gene encodes CDR1 SGHTA and CDR2 FQGNSA. This CDR3 contains 14 residues. The V end was cut by 3 bases, the J end by 8 bases, with 16 bases between. In DNA, the CDR3 is TGTGCCAGCAGCTTCGTACTCGGTTCGCAGGGCTACACCTTC. It translates to CASSFVLGSQGYTF.

The rearrangement joins TRBV15 to TRBJ2-7; D is tentatively TRBD1 or TRBD2 (6 bases each). Trimming took 0 bases from V and 1 from J, leaving 10 bases between them. CDR1 is LNHNV, CDR2 YYDKDF, per germline (reference sequence). This CDR3 region has 15 residues. The CDR3: CATSRDRGRSYEQYF. CDR3 bases: TGTGCCACCAGCAGAGATAGGGGGAGGTCCTACGAGCAGTACTTC. Filled out from reference TRBV15 and TRBJ2-7, the complete variable domain reads DAMVIQNPRYQVTQFGKPVTLSCSQTLNHNVMYWYQQKSSQAPKLLFHYYDKDFNNEADTPDNFQSRRPNTSFCFLDIRSPGLGDTAMYLCATSRDRGRSYEQYFGPGTRLTVT.

J is TRBJ2-7 and V is TRBV7-8; no firm D call. The CDR3 runs to 14 residues. Germline CDR1 SGHVS, CDR2 FQNEAQ. Trimming took 1 base from V and 0 from J, leaving 7 bases between them. The CDR3 protein is CASSLELNSYEQYF. Written as DNA, the CDR3 is TGTGCCAGCAGCTTAGAACTAAACTCCTACGAGCAGTACTTC. Filled out from reference TRBV7-8 and TRBJ2-7, the complete variable domain reads GAGVSQSPRYKVAKRGQDVALRCDPISGHVSLFWYQQALGQGPEFLTYFQNEAQLDKSGLPSDRFFAERPEGSVSTLKIQRTQQEDSAVYLCASSLELNSYEQYFGPGTRLTVT.

The V and J genes are TRBV11-2 and TRBJ2-5, with TRBD1 matching 7 bases. Germline CDR1 reads SGHAT; CDR2 reads FQNNGV. The CDR3 consists of 15 residues. Unmatched junction bases numbered 11, after V lost 5 bases and J lost 5 bases. CDR3 in amino acids: CASSGNTGAGETQYF. CDR3 sequence (DNA): TGTGCCAGCAGCGGAAACACAGGGGCTGGGGAGACCCAGTACTTC.

This chain joins TRBV13 and TRBJ1-5; 8 nucleotides match TRBD1. The germline CDR1 and CDR2 sequences are PRHDT and FYEKMQ (reference sequence). The CDR3 contains 13 residues. Trimming at V came to 5 bases and at J to 5 bases, leaving 2 bases not matched to a gene. CDR3 sequence: CASSLDRDQPQHF. As DNA, the CDR3 is TGTGCCAGCAGCCTGGACAGGGATCAGCCCCAGCATTTT.

The chain is built from TRBV27 and TRBJ2-7; 7 bases agree with TRBD1. The CDR3 consists of 16 residues. The trim removed 3 bases at V and 3 bases at J, leaving 11 bases unmatched. In germline, CDR1 is MNHEY, CDR2 SMNVEV (reference sequence). CDR3 in amino acids: CASSFRVRTGDYEQYF. For the CDR3, the DNA is TGTGCCAGCAGTTTCCGGGTCCGGACAGGAGACTACGAGCAGTACTTC.

This chain links TRBV5-1 with TRBJ2-5; TRBD2 is a possible D gene (5 bases). Germline CDR1 SGHRS, CDR2 YFSETQ. The V gene lost 4 bases and the J gene lost 4 bases, with 11 bases spanning the gap. The CDR3 sequence is 13 residues long. CDR3 sequence: CASSVDGGETQYF. The CDR3 DNA is TGCGCCAGCAGCGTGGACGGAGGAGAGACCCAGTACTTC. The full variable domain, rest sourced from reference TRBV5-1 and TRBJ2-5, is KAGVTQTPRYLIKTRGQQVTLSCSPISGHRSVSWYQQTPGQGLQFLFEYFSETQRNKGNFPGRFSGRQFSNSRSEMNVSTLELGDSALYLCASSVDGGETQYFGPGTRLLVL.

The chain recombines TRBV7-2 with TRBJ2-1, with 16 bases aligning to TRBD2. Per germline, CDR1 SGHTA and CDR2 FQGNSA. This CDR3 comprises 14 residues. After removal of 3 bases from V and 11 bases from J, the junction contained 1 base not matched to a gene. CDR3 residues: CASSLGLAGGKQFF. CDR3 in DNA: TGTGCCAGCAGCTTGGGACTAGCGGGGGGGAAGCAGTTCTTC.

This clone came up once. The chain employs TRBV28 and TRBJ1-6; 7 bases align to TRBD1. V dropped 6 bases and J dropped 7; count of bases not matched to a gene: 6. The germline CDR1 and CDR2 sequences are MDHEN and SYDVKM. The CDR3 length is 14 residues. CDR3 protein: CASRENRGNSPLHF. DNA for the CDR3: TGTGCCAGCAGAGAAAACAGGGGAAATTCACCCCTCCACTTT.

The V gene is TRBV10-3, the J gene TRBJ2-5; D is possibly TRBD2 (6 bases). Germline lookup yields CDR1 ENHRY and CDR2 SYGVKD. Trimming stripped 0 bases from V and 2 bases from J, with 13 bases between. This CDR3 has 16 amino acids. The CDR3 is CAISESGGALQETQYF. The DNA of the CDR3 is TGTGCCATCAGTGAGTCAGGAGGGGCCCTACAAGAGACCCAGTACTTC.

The rearrangement links TRBV29-1 to TRBJ1-4, with no clear D. V lost 5 bases and J 8 bases, leaving 12 bases between the germline ends. CDR3 length: 12 amino acids. Germline CDR1 is SQVTM and CDR2 is ANQGSEA. CDR3 in DNA: TGCAGCGTTCGAGAGGATCGAGAAAAACTGTTTTTT. Amino acid sequence: CSVREDREKLFF.

This clone turned up a few times. V gene TRBV9 combines with J gene TRBJ2-7; the D call may be TRBD1 or TRBD2 (5 bases each). V was cut by 2 bases and J by 3 bases, with 12 bases left in between. This CDR3 is 14 amino acids long. Germline V gene lookup returns CDR1 SGDLS and CDR2 YYNGEE. The CDR3 region is CASSVHSGSYEQYF. In nucleotides, the CDR3 is TGTGCCAGCAGCGTCCATTCAGGGAGCTACGAGCAGTACTTC.

The chain couples TRBV19 to TRBJ1-5; D is unclear. V lost 2 bases to trimming and J lost 1 base, with 24 bases between them. Germline V lookup: CDR1 LNHDA, CDR2 SQIVND (reference sequence). This CDR3 is 20 amino acids long. CDR3 bases: TGTGCCAGTAGTATAAGTGGGTGGGCAGAATTCTCGACCAGCAATCAGCCCCAGCATTTT. As protein: CASSISGWAEFSTSNQPQHF.